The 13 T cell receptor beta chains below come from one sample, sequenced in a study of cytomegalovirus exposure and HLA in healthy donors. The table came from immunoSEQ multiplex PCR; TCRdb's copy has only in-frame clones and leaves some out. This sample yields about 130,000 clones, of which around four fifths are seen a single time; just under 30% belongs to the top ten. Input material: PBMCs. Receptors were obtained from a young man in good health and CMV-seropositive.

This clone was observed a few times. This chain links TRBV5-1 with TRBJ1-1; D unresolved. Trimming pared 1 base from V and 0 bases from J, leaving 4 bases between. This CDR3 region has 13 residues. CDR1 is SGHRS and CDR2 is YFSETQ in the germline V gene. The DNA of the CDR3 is TGCGCCAGCAGCTTGCCTGTGAACACTGAAGCTTTCTTT. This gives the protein CASSLPVNTEAFF.

This CDR3 is CASRLAGGQEYEQFF. CDR3 in DNA: TGTGCCAGCCGACTAGCGGGGGGGCAAGAGTATGAGCAGTTCTTC. This chain links TRBV18 with TRBJ2-1; TRBD2 matches 14 bases. Germline trimming cut 8 bases from V and 8 bases from J; bases unmatched to any gene: 8. This CDR3 is 15 amino acids long. Germline CDR1 KGHSH, CDR2 LQKENI.

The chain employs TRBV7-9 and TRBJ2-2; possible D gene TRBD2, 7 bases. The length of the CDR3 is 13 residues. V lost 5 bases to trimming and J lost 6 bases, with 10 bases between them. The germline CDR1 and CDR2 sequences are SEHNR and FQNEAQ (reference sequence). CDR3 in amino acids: CASSLGGAGELFF. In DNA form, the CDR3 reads TGTGCCAGCAGCCTAGGGGGGGCCGGGGAGCTGTTTTTT. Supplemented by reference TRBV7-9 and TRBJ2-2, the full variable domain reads DTGVSQNPRHKITKRGQNVTFRCDPISEHNRLYWYRQTLGQGPEFLTYFQNEAQLEKSRLLSDRFSAERPKGSFSTLEIQRTEQGDSAMYLCASSLGGAGELFFGEGSRLTVL.

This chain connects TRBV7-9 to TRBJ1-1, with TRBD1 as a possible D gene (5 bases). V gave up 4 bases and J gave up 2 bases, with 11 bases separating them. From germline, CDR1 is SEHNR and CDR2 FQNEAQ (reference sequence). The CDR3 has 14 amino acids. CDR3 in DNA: TGTGCCAGCAGCTACACGGGACTCAACACTGAAGCTTTCTTT. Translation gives CASSYTGLNTEAFF.

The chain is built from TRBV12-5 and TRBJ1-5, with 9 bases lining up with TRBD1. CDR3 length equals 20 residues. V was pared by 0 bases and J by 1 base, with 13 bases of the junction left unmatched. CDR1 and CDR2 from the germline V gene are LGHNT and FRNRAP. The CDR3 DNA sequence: TGTGCTAGTGGTTTGGTTTTGGGGGACAGGGACCCTTCAAGCAATCAGCCCCAGCATTTT. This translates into CASGLVLGDRDPSSNQPQHF.

The DNA for the CDR3 is TGTGCCAGCAGTTACTCAATGGACAGCTACGAGCAGTACTTC. Protein sequence: CASSYSMDSYEQYF. The rearrangement uses TRBV6-5 and TRBJ2-7; possibly TRBD1 for D (6 bases). Germline V gene sequence: CDR1 MNHEY, CDR2 SVGAGI. V was trimmed by 0 bases and J by 3 bases, leaving 9 bases between them. CDR3 length: 14 amino acids.

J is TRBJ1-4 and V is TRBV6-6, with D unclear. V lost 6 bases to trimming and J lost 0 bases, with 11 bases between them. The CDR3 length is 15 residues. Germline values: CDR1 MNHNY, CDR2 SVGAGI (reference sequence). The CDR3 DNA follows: TGTGCCAGCAGGCCAGGCGATGCAACTAATGAAAAACTGTTTTTT. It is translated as CASRPGDATNEKLFF.

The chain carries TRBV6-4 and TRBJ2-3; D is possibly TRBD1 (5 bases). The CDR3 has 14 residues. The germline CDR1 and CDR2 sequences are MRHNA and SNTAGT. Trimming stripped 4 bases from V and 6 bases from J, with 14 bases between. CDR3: CASSVVAGKDTQYF. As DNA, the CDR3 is TGTGCCAGCAGTGTAGTCGCAGGGAAGGATACGCAGTATTTT.

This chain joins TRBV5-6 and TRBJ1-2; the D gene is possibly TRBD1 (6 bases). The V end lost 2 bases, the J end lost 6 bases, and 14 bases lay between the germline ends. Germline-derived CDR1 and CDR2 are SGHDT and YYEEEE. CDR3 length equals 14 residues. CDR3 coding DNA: TGTGCCAGCAGCTTCGACAGTCAGGGGAATGGCTACACCTTC. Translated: CASSFDSQGNGYTF.

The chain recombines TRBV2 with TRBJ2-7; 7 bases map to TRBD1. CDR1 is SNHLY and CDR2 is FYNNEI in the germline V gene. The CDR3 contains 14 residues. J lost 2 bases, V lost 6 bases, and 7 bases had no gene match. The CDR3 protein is CASSAWDRTYEQYF. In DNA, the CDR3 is TGTGCCAGCAGCGCTTGGGACAGAACCTACGAGCAGTACTTC.

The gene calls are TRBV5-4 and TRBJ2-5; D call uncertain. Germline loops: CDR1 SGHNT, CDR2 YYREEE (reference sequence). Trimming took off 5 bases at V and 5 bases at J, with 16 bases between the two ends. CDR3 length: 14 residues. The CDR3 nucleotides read TGTGCCAGCAGGGCCGTGGATTCGCGGGAGACCCAGTACTTC. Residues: CASRAVDSRETQYF.

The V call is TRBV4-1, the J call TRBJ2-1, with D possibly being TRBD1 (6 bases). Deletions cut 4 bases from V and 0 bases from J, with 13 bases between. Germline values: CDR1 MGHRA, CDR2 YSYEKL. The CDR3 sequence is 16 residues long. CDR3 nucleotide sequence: TGCGCCAGCAGCCCAATTGGACAGAGCTCCTACAATGAGCAGTTCTTC. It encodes CASSPIGQSSYNEQFF.

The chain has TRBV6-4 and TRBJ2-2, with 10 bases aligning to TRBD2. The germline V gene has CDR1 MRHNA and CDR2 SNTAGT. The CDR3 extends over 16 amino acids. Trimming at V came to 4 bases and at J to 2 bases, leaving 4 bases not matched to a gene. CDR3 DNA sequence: TGTGCCAGCAGTGGCCTAGCGGGGGCCAACACCGGGGAGCTGTTTTTT. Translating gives CASSGLAGANTGELFF.